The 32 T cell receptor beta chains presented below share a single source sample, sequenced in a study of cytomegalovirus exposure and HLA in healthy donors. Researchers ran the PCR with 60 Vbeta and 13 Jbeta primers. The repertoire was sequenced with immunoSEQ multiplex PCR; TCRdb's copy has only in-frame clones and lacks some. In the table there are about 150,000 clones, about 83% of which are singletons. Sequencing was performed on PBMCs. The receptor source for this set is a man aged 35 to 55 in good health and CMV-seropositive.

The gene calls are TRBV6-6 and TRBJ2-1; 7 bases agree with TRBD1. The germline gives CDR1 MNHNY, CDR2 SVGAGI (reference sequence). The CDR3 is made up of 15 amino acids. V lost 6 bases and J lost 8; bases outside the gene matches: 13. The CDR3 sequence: CASSFRQGAVHEQFF. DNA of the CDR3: TGTGCCAGCAGCTTTCGACAGGGCGCCGTGCATGAGCAGTTCTTC.

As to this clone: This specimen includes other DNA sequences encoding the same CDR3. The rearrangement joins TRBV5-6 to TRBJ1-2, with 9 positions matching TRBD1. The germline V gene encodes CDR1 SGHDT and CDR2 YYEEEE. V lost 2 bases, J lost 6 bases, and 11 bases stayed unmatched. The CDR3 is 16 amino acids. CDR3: CASSFPGQGPSDGYTF. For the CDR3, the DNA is TGTGCCAGCAGCTTCCCGGGACAGGGACCTTCGGATGGCTACACCTTC. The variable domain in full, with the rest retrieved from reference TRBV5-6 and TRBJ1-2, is DAGVTQSPTHLIKTRGQQVTLRCSPKSGHDTVSWYQQALGQGPQFIFQYYEEEERQRGNFPDRFSGHQFPNYSSELNVNALLLGDSALYLCASSFPGQGPSDGYTFGSGTRLTVV.

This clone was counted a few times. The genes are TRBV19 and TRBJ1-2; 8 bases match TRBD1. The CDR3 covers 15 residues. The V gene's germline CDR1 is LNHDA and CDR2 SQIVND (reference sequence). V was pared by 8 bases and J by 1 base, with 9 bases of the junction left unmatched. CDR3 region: CASSQRTGINYGYTF. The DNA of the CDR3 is TGTGCCAGTTCCCAACGGACAGGGATTAACTATGGCTACACCTTC.

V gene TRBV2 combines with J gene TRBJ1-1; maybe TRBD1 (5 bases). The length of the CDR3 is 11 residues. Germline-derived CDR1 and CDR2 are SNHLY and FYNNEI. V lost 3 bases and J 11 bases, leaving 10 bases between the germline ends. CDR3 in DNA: TGTGCCAGCAGTGAGGGGGGATGGGCTTTCTTT. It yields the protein CASSEGGWAFF.

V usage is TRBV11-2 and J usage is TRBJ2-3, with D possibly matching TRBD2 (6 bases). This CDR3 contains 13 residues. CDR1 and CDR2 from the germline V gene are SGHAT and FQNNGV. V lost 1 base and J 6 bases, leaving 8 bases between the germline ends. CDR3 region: CASSLVAGDTQYF. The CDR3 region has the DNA TGTGCCAGCAGCTTAGTGGCGGGGGATACGCAGTATTTT. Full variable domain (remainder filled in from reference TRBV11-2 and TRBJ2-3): EAGVAQSPRYKIIEKRQSVAFWCNPISGHATLYWYQQILGQGPKLLIQFQNNGVVDDSQLPKDRFSAERLKGVDSTLKIQPAKLEDSAVYLCASSLVAGDTQYFGPGTRLTVL.

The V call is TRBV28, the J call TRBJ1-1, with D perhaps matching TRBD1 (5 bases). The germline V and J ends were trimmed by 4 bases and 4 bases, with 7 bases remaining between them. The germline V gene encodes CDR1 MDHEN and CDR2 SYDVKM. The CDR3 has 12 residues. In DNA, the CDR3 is TGTGCCAGCAGTTCGGGGGGCACTGAAGCTTTCTTT. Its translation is CASSSGGTEAFF.

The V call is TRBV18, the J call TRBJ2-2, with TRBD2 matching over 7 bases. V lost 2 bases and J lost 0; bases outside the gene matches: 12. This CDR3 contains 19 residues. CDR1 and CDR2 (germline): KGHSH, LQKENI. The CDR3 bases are TGTGCCAGCTCACCAATCTCCCAGGCGGGAGCATCGAACACCGGGGAGCTGTTTTTT. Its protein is CASSPISQAGASNTGELFF.

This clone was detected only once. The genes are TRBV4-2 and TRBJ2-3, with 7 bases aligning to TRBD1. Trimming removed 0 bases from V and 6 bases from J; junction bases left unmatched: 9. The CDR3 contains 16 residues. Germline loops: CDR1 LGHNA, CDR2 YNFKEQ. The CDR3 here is CASSQEVQGSGDTQYF. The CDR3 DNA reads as TGTGCCAGCAGCCAAGAGGTACAGGGGAGTGGCGATACGCAGTATTTT.

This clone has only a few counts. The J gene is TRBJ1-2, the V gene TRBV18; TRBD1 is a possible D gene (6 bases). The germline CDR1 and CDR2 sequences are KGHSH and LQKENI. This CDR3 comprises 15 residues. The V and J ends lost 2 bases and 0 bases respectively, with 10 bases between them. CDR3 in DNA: TGTGCCAGCTCACCAGAAAGGGGGTCTAACTATGGCTACACCTTC. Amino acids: CASSPERGSNYGYTF.

CDR3 protein: CASSPGLAGTYEQYF. CDR3 in DNA: TGTGCCAGCAGTCCCGGACTAGCGGGGACCTACGAGCAGTACTTC. The chain carries TRBV28 and TRBJ2-5, with TRBD2 identical over 12 bases. The J call could be wrong; TRBJ2-7 is a better fit for the DNA end. The germline CDR1 and CDR2 sequences are MDHEN and SYDVKM. The CDR3 runs 15 residues.

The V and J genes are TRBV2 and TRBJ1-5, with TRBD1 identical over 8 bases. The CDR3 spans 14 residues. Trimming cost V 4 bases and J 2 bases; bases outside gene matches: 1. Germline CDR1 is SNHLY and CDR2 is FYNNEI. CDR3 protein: CASSGGQGNQPQHF. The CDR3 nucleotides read TGTGCCAGCAGTGGGGGACAGGGCAATCAGCCCCAGCATTTT.

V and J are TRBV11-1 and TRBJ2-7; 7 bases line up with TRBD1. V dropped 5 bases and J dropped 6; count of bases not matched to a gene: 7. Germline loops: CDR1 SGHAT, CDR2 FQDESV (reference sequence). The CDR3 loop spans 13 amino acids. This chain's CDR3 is CASSLGQAGEQYF. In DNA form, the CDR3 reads TGTGCCAGCAGCCTTGGACAGGCCGGCGAGCAGTACTTC.

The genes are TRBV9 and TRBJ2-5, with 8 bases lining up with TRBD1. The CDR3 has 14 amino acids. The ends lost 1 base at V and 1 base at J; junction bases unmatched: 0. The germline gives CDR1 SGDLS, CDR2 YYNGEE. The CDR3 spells CASSVQGAQETQYF. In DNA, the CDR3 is TGTGCCAGCAGCGTACAGGGGGCCCAAGAGACCCAGTACTTC.

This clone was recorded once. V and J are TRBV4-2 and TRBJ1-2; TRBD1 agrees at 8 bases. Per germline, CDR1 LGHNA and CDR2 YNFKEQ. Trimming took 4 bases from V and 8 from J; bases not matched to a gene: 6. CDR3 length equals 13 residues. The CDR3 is CASSPTGGEGYTF. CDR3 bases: TGTGCCAGCAGCCCAACAGGGGGTGAAGGCTACACCTTC.

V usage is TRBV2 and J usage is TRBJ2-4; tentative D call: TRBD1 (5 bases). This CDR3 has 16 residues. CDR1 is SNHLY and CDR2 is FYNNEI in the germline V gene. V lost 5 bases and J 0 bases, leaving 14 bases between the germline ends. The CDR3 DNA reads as TGTGCCAGCAGTAAACAGGTGCCCCTAGCCAAAAACATTCAGTACTTC. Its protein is CASSKQVPLAKNIQYF.

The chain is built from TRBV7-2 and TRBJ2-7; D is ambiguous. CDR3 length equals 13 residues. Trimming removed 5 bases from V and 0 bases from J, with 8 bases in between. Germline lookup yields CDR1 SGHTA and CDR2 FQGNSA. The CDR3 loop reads CASSPSGSYEQYF. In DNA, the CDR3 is TGTGCCAGCAGCCCCTCAGGCTCCTACGAGCAGTACTTC. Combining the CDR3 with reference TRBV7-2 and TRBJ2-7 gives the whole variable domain GAGVSQSPSNKVTEKGKDVELRCDPISGHTALYWYRQSLGQGLEFLIYFQGNSAPDKSGLPSDRFSAERTGGSVSTLTIQRTQQEDSAVYLCASSPSGSYEQYFGPGTRLTVT.

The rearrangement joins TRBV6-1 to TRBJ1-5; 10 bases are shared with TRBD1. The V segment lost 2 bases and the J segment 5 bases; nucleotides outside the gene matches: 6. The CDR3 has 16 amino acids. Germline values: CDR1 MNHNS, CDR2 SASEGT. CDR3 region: CASSEWDRGRDQPQHF. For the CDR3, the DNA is TGTGCCAGCAGTGAATGGGACAGGGGTAGAGATCAGCCCCAGCATTTT.

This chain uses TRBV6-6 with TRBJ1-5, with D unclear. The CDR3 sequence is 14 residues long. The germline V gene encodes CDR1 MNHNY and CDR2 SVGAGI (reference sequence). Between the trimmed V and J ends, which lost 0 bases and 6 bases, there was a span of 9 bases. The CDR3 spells CASSYSGTGQPQHF. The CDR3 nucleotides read TGTGCCAGCAGTTACTCAGGCACGGGTCAGCCCCAGCATTTT.

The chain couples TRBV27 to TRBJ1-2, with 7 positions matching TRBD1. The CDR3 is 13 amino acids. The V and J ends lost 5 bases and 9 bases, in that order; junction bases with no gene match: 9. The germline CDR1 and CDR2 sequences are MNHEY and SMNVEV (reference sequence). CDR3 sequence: CASSQDRVSSYTF. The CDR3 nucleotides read TGTGCCAGCAGTCAAGACAGGGTCAGTAGCTACACCTTC.

For the CDR3, the DNA is TGCGCCAGCAGCCTAGATCCTAGCGGGAGCGTGACCCAGTACTTC. Translating gives CASSLDPSGSVTQYF. This chain connects TRBV5-1 to TRBJ2-5; 10 bases map to TRBD2. The CDR3 runs to 15 residues. The V segment lost 4 bases and the J segment 7 bases; nucleotides outside the gene matches: 10. Germline V gives CDR1 SGHRS, CDR2 YFSETQ.

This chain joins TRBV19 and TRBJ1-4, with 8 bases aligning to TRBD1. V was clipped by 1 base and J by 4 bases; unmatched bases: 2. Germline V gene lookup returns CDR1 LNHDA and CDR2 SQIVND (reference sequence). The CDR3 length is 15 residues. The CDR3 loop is CASSIVDRGNEKLFF. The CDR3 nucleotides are TGTGCCAGTAGTATAGTTGACAGGGGTAATGAAAAACTGTTTTTT. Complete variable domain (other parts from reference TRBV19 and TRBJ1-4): DGGITQSPKYLFRKEGQNVTLSCEQNLNHDAMYWYRQDPGQGLRLIYYSQIVNDFQKGDIAEGYSVSREKKESFPLTVTSAQKNPTAFYLCASSIVDRGNEKLFFGSGTQLSVL.

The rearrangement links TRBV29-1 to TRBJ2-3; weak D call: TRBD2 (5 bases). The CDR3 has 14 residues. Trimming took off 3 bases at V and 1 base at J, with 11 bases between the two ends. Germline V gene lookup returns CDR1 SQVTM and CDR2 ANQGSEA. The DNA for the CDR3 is TGCAGCGTTGATTCGGGATGGGGCACAGATACGCAGTATTTT. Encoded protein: CSVDSGWGTDTQYF.

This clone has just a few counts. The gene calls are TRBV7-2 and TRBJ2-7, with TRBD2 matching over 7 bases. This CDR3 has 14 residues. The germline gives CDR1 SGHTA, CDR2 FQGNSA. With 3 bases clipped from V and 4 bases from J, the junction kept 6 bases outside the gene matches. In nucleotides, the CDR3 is TGTGCCAGCAGCTTTGGTGGTAGCGGGTACGAGCAGTACTTC. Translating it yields CASSFGGSGYEQYF.

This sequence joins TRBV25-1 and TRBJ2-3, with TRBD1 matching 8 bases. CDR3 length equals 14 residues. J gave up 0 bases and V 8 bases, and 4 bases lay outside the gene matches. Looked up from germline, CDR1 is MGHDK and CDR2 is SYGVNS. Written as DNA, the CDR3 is TGTGCCAGCCGGACAGGGATTAGCACAGATACGCAGTATTTT. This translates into CASRTGISTDTQYF.

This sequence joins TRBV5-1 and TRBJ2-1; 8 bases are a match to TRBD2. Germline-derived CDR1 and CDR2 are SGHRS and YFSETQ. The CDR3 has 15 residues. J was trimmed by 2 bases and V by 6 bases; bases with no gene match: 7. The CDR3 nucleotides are TGCGCCAGCATGCTTGGTAGCGGGGCCTACAATGAGCAGTTCTTC. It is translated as CASMLGSGAYNEQFF.

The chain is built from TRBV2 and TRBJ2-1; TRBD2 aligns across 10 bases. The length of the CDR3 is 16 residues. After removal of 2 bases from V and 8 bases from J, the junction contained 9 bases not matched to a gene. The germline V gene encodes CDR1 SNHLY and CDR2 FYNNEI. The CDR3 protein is CASSELAGVPMDEQFF. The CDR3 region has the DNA TGTGCCAGCAGTGAACTAGCGGGAGTACCTATGGATGAGCAGTTCTTC. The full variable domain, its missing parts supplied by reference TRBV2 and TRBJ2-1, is EPEVTQTPSHQVTQMGQEVILRCVPISNHLYFYWYRQILGQKVEFLVSFYNNEISEKSEIFDDQFSVERPDGSNFTLKIRSTKLEDSAMYFCASSELAGVPMDEQFFGPGTRLTVL.

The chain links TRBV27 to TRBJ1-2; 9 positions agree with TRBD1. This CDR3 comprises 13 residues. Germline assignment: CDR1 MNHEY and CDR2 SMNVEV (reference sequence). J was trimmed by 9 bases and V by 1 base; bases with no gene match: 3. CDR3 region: CASSLWGQGSYTF. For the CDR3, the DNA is TGTGCCAGCAGTTTATGGGGACAGGGCAGCTACACCTTC.

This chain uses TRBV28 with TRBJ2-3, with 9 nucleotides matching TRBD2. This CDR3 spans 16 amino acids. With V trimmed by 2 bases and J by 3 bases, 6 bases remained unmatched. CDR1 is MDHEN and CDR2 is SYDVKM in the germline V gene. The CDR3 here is CASSLVGLAGTDTQYF. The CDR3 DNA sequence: TGTGCCAGCAGTTTAGTGGGCCTAGCGGGAACAGATACGCAGTATTTT.

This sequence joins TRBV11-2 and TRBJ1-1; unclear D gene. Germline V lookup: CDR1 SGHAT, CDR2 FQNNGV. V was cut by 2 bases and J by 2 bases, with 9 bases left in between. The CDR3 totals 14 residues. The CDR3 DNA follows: TGTGCCAGCAGCTTACAGCGCGGTAACACTGAAGCTTTCTTT. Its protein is CASSLQRGNTEAFF.

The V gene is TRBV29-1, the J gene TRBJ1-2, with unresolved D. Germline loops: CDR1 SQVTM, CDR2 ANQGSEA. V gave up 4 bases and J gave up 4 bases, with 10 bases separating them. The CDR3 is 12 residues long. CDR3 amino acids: CSVGEGSYGYTF. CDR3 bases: TGCAGCGTTGGGGAGGGCTCCTATGGCTACACCTTC.

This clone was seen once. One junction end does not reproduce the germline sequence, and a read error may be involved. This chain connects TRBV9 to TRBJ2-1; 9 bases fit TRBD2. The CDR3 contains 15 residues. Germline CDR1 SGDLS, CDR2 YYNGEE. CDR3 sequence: CASGVVAGVGNEQFF. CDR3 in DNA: TGTGCCAGCGGCGTAGTAGCGGGAGTCGGTAATGAGCAGTTCTTC.

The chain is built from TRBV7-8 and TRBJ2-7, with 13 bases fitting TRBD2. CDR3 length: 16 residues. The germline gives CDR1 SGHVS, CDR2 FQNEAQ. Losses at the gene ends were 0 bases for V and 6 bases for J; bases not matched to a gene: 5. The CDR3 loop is CASSLAGLAGYGEQYF. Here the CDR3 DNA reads TGTGCCAGCAGCTTAGCGGGACTAGCGGGATATGGCGAGCAGTACTTC.